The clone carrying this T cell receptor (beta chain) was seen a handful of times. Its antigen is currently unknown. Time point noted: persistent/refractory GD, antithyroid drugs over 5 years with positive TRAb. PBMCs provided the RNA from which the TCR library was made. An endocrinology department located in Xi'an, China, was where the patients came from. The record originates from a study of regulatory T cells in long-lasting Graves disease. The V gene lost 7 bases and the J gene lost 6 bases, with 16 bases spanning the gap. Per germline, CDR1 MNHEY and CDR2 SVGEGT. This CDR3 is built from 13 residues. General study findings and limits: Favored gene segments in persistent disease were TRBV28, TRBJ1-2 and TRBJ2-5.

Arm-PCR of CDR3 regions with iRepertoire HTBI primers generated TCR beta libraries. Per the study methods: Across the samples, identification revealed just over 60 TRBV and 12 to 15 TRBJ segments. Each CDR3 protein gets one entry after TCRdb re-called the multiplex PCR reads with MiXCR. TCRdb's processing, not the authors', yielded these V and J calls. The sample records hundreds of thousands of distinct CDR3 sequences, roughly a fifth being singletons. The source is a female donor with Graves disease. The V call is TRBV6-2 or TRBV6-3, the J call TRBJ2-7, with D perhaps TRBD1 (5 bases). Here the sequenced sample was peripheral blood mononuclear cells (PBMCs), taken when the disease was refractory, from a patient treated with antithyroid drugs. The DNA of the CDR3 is TGTGCCAGCAAATCAGGGTCGGATAGCGAGCAGTACTTC. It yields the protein CASKSGSDSEQYF.